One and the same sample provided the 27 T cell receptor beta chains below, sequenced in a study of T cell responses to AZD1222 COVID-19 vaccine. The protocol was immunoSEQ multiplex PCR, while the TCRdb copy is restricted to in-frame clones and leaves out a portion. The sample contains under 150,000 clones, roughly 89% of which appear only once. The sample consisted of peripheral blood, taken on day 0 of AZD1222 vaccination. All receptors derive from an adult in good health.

CDR3 loop: CASSLGRQETQYF. CDR3 bases: TGTGCCAGCAGCTTAGGCAGGCAAGAGACCCAGTACTTC. This chain connects TRBV7-2 to TRBJ2-5; D ambiguous. V dropped 1 base and J dropped 2 bases, with 5 bases sitting between them. Germline V gives CDR1 SGHTA, CDR2 FQGNSA. The CDR3 totals 13 residues.

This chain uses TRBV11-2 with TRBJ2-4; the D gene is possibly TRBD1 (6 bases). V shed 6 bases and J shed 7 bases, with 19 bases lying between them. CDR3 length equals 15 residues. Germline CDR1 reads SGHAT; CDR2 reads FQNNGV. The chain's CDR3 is CASSPFGRGENIQYF. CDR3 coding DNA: TGTGCCAGCAGTCCTTTCGGCAGGGGCGAGAACATTCAGTACTTC. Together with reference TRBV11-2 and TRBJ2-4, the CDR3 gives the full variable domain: EAGVAQSPRYKIIEKRQSVAFWCNPISGHATLYWYQQILGQGPKLLIQFQNNGVVDDSQLPKDRFSAERLKGVDSTLKIQPAKLEDSAVYLCASSPFGRGENIQYFGAGTRLSVL.

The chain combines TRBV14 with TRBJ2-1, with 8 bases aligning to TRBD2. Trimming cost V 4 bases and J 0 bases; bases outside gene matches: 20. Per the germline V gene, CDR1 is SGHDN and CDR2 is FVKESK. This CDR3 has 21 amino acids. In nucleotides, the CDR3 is TGTGCCAGCAGCCTCAGACTGTTAGCGGGAAAACCCCTAAGCTCCTACAATGAGCAGTTCTTC. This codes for CASSLRLLAGKPLSSYNEQFF.

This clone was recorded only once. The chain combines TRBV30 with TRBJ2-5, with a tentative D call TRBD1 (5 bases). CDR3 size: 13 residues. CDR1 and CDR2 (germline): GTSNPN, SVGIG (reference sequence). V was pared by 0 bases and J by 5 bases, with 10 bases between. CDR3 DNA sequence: TGTGCCTGGAGTGTTCAGGGAAGCGAGACCCAGTACTTC. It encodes CAWSVQGSETQYF.

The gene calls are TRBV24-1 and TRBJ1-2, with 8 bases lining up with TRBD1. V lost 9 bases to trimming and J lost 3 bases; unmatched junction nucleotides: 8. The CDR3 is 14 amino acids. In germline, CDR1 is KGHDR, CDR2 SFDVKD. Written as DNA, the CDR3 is TGTGCCACCCGTAAGACAGGGGACGACTATGGCTACACCTTC. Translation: CATRKTGDDYGYTF.

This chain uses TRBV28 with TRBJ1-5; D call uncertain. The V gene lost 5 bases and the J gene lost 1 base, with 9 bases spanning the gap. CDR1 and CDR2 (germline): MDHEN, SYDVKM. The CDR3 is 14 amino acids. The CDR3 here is CASSQVGSNQPQHF. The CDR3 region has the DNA TGTGCCAGCAGTCAAGTGGGGAGCAATCAGCCCCAGCATTTT.

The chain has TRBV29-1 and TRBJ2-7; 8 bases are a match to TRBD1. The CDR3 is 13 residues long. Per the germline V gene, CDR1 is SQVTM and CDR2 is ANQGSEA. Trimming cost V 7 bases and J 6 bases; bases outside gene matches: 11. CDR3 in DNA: TGCAGCGCTTGGACAGGGCTAGGTGTCGAGCAGTACTTC. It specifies CSAWTGLGVEQYF.

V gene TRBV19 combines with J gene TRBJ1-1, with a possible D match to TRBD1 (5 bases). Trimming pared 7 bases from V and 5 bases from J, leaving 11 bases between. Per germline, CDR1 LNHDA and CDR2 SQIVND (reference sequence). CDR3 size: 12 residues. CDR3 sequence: CASKGFGTEAFF. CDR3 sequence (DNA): TGTGCCAGTAAGGGGTTTGGGACTGAAGCTTTCTTT. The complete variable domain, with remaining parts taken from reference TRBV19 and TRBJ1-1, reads DGGITQSPKYLFRKEGQNVTLSCEQNLNHDAMYWYRQDPGQGLRLIYYSQIVNDFQKGDIAEGYSVSREKKESFPLTVTSAQKNPTAFYLCASKGFGTEAFFGQGTRLTVV.

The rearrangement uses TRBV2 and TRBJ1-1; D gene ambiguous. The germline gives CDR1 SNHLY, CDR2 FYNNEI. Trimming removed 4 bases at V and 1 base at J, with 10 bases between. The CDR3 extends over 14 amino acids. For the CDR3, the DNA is TGTGCCAGCAGTGTATTACGGTGGAACACTGAAGCTTTCTTT. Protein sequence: CASSVLRWNTEAFF.

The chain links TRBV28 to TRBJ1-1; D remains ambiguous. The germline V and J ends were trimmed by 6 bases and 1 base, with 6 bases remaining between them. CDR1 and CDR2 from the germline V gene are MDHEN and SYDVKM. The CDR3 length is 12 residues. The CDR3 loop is CASRPGNTEAFF. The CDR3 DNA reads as TGTGCCAGCAGACCTGGGAACACTGAAGCTTTCTTT. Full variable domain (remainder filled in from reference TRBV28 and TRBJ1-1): DVKVTQSSRYLVKRTGEKVFLECVQDMDHENMFWYRQDPGLGLRLIYFSYDVKMKEKGDIPEGYSVSREKKERFSLILESASTNQTSMYLCASRPGNTEAFFGQGTRLTVV.

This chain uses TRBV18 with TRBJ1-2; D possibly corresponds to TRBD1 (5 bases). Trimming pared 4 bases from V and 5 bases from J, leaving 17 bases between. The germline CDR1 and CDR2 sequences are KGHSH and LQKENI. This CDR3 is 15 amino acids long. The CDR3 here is CASSRNPRGVYGYTF. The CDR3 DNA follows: TGTGCCAGCTCACGAAACCCCAGAGGGGTATATGGCTACACCTTC.

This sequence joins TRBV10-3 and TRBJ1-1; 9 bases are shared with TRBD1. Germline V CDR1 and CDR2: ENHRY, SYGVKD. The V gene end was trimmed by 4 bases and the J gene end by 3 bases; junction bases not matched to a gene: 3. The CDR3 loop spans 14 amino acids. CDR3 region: CAISGRDRDTEAFF. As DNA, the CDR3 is TGTGCCATCAGTGGCCGGGACAGGGACACTGAAGCTTTCTTT.

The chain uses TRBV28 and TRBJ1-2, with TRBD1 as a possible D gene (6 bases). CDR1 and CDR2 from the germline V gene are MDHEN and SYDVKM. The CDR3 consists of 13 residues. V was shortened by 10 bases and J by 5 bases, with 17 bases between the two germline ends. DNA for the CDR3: TGTGCCACCGTTGGGACAATAACGTATGGCTACACCTTC. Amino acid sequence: CATVGTITYGYTF.

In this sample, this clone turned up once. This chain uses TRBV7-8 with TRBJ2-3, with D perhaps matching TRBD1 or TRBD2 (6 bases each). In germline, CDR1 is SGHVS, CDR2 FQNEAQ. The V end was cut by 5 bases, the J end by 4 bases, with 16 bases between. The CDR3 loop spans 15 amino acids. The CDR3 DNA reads TGTGCCAGCAGCCCCCGCCGGGGGCCCGCAGATACGCAGTATTTT. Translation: CASSPRRGPADTQYF.

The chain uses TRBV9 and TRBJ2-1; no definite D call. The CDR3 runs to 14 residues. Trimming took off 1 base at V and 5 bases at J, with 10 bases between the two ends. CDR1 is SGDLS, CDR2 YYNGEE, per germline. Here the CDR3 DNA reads TGTGCCAGCAGCGTAATCGCCGAAAACAATGAGCAGTTCTTC. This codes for CASSVIAENNEQFF. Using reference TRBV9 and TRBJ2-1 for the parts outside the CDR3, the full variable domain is DSGVTQTPKHLITATGQRVTLRCSPRSGDLSVYWYQQSLDQGLQFLIQYYNGEERAKGNILERFSAQQFPDLHSELNLSSLELGDSALYFCASSVIAENNEQFFGPGTRLTVL.

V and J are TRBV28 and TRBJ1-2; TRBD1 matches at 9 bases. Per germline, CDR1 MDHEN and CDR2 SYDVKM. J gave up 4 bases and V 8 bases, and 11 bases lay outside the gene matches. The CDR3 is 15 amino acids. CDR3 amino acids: CASGYPQGASYGYTF. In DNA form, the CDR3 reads TGTGCCAGCGGGTACCCACAGGGGGCAAGCTATGGCTACACCTTC.

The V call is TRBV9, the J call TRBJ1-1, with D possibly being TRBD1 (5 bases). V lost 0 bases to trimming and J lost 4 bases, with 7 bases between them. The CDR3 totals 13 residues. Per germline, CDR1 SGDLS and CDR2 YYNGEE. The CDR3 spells CASSVGGSTEAFF. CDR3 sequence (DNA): TGTGCCAGCAGCGTAGGGGGGAGCACTGAAGCTTTCTTT. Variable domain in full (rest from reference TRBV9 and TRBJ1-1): DSGVTQTPKHLITATGQRVTLRCSPRSGDLSVYWYQQSLDQGLQFLIQYYNGEERAKGNILERFSAQQFPDLHSELNLSSLELGDSALYFCASSVGGSTEAFFGQGTRLTVV.

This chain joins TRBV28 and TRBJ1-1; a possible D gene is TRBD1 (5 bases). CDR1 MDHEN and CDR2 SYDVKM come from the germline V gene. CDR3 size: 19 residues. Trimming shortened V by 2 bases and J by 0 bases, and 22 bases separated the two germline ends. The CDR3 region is CASSLTIHLIQGLNTEAFF. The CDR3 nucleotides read TGTGCCAGCAGTTTAACCATACATCTCATCCAGGGACTGAACACTGAAGCTTTCTTT. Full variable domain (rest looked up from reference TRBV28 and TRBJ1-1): DVKVTQSSRYLVKRTGEKVFLECVQDMDHENMFWYRQDPGLGLRLIYFSYDVKMKEKGDIPEGYSVSREKKERFSLILESASTNQTSMYLCASSLTIHLIQGLNTEAFFGQGTRLTVV.

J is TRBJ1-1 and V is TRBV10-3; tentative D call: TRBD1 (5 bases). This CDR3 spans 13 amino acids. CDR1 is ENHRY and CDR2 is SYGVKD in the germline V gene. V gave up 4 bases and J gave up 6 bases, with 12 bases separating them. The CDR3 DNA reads TGTGCCATCAGTGGAAGGGGCTCCCCTGAAGCTTTCTTT. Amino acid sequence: CAISGRGSPEAFF.

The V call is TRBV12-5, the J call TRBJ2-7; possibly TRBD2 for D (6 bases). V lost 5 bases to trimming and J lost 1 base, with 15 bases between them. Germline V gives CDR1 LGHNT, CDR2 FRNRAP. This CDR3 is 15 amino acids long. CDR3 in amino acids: CASGVGGSGSYEQYF. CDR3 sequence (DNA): TGTGCTAGTGGTGTTGGGGGGAGCGGGTCCTACGAGCAGTACTTC.

The CDR3 DNA reads as TGTGCCAGTAGTATGGGACAGGGGGGAAATTCACCCCTCCACTTT. Its protein is CASSMGQGGNSPLHF. This chain joins TRBV19 and TRBJ1-6; the match to TRBD1 covers 11 bases. With V trimmed by 3 bases and J by 7 bases, 2 bases remained unmatched. This CDR3 has 15 residues. CDR1 LNHDA and CDR2 SQIVND come from the germline V gene (reference sequence).

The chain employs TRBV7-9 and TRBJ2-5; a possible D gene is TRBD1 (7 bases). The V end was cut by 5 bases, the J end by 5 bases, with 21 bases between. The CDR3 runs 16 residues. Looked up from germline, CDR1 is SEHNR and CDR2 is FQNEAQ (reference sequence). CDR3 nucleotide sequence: TGTGCCAGCAGCCCTCAGACAGGGAAAGGGGGGGAGACCCAGTACTTC. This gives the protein CASSPQTGKGGETQYF.

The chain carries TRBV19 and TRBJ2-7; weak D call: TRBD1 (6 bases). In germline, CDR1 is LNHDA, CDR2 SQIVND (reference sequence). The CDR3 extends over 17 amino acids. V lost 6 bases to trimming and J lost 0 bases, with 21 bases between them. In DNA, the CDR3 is TGTGCCAGTAGCCCCGGATCCCCGGACAGAGTCTCCTACGAGCAGTACTTC. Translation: CASSPGSPDRVSYEQYF.

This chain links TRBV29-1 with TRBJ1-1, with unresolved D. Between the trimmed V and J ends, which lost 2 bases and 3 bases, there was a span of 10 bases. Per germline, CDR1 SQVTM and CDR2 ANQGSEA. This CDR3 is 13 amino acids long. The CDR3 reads CSVEKGIYTEAFF. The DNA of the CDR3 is TGCAGCGTTGAAAAGGGAATATACACTGAAGCTTTCTTT.

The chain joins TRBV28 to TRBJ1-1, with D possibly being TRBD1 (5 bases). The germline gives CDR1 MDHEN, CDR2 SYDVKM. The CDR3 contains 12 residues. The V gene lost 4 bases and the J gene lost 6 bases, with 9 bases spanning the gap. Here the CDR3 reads CASSYQGPEAFF. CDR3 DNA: TGTGCCAGCAGTTATCAGGGCCCTGAAGCTTTCTTT.

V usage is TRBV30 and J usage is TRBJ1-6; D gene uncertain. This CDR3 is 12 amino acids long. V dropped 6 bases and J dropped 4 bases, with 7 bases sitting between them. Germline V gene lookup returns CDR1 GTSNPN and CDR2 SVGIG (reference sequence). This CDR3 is CACSGYNSPLHF. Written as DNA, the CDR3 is TGTGCCTGCTCGGGTTATAATTCACCCCTCCACTTT.

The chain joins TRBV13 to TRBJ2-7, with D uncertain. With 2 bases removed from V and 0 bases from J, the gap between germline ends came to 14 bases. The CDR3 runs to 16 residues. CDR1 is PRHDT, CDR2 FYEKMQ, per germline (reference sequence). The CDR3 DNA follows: TGTGCCAGCAGCTTAAGGGTTAAGGCACCCTCCTACGAGCAGTACTTC. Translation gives CASSLRVKAPSYEQYF.